Following are 15 T cell receptor beta chains from one sample sequenced in a study of T cell changes during pregnancy in multiple sclerosis. TCRdb's copy holds only in-frame clones and misses some; the assay was immunoSEQ multiplex PCR. The sample holds some 120,000 clones, approximately 90% seen once. The sequencing used peripheral blood, collected in the third trimester of pregnancy. These receptor sequences come from a female donor with multiple sclerosis, enrolled in a pregnancy study.

This rearrangement joins TRBV30 to TRBJ2-2, with D perhaps TRBD2 (6 bases). This CDR3 comprises 15 residues. V was pared by 3 bases and J by 4 bases, with 15 bases between. Per the germline V gene, CDR1 is GTSNPN and CDR2 is SVGIG (reference sequence). CDR3 coding DNA: TGTGCCTGGAGCCCCCAGTCCGGGAGCACCGGGGAGCTGTTTTTT. It codes for CAWSPQSGSTGELFF.

The chain employs TRBV2 and TRBJ1-1, with D uncertain. Between the trimmed V and J ends, which lost 4 bases and 0 bases, there was a span of 9 bases. This CDR3 region has 14 residues. From germline, CDR1 is SNHLY and CDR2 FYNNEI. In DNA form, the CDR3 reads TGTGCCAGCAGTGTTCGGGGATTGAACACTGAAGCTTTCTTT. It yields the protein CASSVRGLNTEAFF.

The J gene is TRBJ2-7, the V gene TRBV5-6, with D tentatively TRBD2 (7 bases). The ends were cut back, 4 bases at V and 5 bases at J, with 16 bases in the middle. The CDR3 extends over 14 amino acids. Per germline, CDR1 SGHDT and CDR2 YYEEEE. The CDR3 nucleotides read TGTGCCAGCAGCCGAGGGGGGGGAAAGAACGAGCAGTACTTC. Translated, it gives CASSRGGGKNEQYF.

The chain links TRBV5-6 to TRBJ2-7; D is ambiguous. With 0 bases removed from V and 3 bases from J, the gap between germline ends came to 7 bases. The V gene's germline CDR1 is SGHDT and CDR2 YYEEEE. The CDR3 is made up of 13 amino acids. Here the CDR3 reads CASSLERSYEQYF. Here the CDR3 DNA reads TGTGCCAGCAGCTTGGAAAGGAGCTACGAGCAGTACTTC.

This chain joins TRBV5-4 and TRBJ1-4, with 8 bases lining up with TRBD1. Trimming at V came to 5 bases and at J to 2 bases, leaving 8 bases not matched to a gene. The germline CDR1 and CDR2 sequences are SGHNT and YYREEE (reference sequence). This CDR3 contains 16 residues. The CDR3 DNA is TGTGCCAGCAGACCCGGACAGGGAACGACTAATGAAAAACTGTTTTTT. Translating gives CASRPGQGTTNEKLFF.

The rearrangement joins TRBV19 to TRBJ2-1; 9 bases fit TRBD2. Germline V gene data show CDR1 as LNHDA and CDR2 as SQIVND (reference sequence). The junction had 18 bases not matched to a gene; V was cut back by 6 bases and J by 6 bases. This CDR3 is built from 18 residues. The CDR3 protein is CASSLNLLPGLAGNEQFF. The CDR3 DNA follows: TGTGCCAGTAGCCTTAACTTACTCCCGGGACTAGCAGGCAATGAGCAGTTCTTC.

This rearrangement joins TRBV7-3 to TRBJ1-3; D is ambiguous. There are 13 residues in the CDR3. V lost 2 bases and J 3 bases, leaving 5 bases between the germline ends. Germline assignment: CDR1 SGHTA and CDR2 FQGTGA. Here the CDR3 DNA reads TGTGCCAGCAGCTTACAGAATGGAAACACCATATATTTT. Translated, it gives CASSLQNGNTIYF.

V gene TRBV5-1 combines with J gene TRBJ1-1; 8 positions match TRBD1. After removal of 3 bases from V and 4 bases from J, the junction contained 2 bases not matched to a gene. Germline V gives CDR1 SGHRS, CDR2 YFSETQ. The CDR3 contains 13 residues. Here the CDR3 reads CASSSQGATEAFF. Here the CDR3 DNA reads TGCGCCAGCAGCTCGCAGGGGGCCACTGAAGCTTTCTTT.

The rearrangement links TRBV2 to TRBJ2-2; 8 bases match TRBD1. The junction had 6 bases not matched to a gene; V was cut back by 6 bases and J by 0 bases. Germline V CDR1 and CDR2: SNHLY, FYNNEI. The CDR3 sequence is 16 residues long. The chain's CDR3 is CASRLDRAANTGELFF. The DNA of the CDR3 is TGTGCCAGCAGGCTGGACAGGGCGGCGAACACCGGGGAGCTGTTTTTT.

The rearrangement joins TRBV7-3 to TRBJ1-6; 8 positions match TRBD1. The trim removed 1 base at V and 9 bases at J, leaving 5 bases unmatched. Germline CDR1 is SGHTA and CDR2 is FQGTGA. The CDR3 extends over 15 amino acids. The DNA of the CDR3 is TGTGCCAGCAGCTTAAATGCAGGGGGCGGTTCACCCCTCCACTTT. It encodes CASSLNAGGGSPLHF. The full variable domain, its missing parts supplied by reference TRBV7-3 and TRBJ1-6, is GAGVSQTPSNKVTEKGKYVELRCDPISGHTALYWYRQSLGQGPEFLIYFQGTGAADDSGLPNDRFFAVRPEGSVSTLKIQRTERGDSAVYLCASSLNAGGGSPLHFGNGTRLTVT.

The chain carries TRBV5-4 and TRBJ2-1; possible D gene TRBD1, 5 bases. This CDR3 is built from 14 residues. Between the trimmed V and J ends, which lost 3 bases and 5 bases, there was a span of 12 bases. Looked up from germline, CDR1 is SGHNT and CDR2 is YYREEE (reference sequence). The CDR3 coding sequence is TGTGCCAGCAGCTCTCCAGGGTCGCACAATGAGCAGTTCTTC. Encoded protein: CASSSPGSHNEQFF.

This chain uses TRBV19 with TRBJ1-6; 8 bases are shared with TRBD1. The CDR3 contains 17 residues. Losses at the gene ends were 11 bases for V and 6 bases for J; bases not matched to a gene: 18. The germline gives CDR1 LNHDA, CDR2 SQIVND (reference sequence). The CDR3 here is CAGSHRQGRLPNSPLHF. The CDR3 bases are TGTGCCGGAAGCCACAGACAGGGGCGTCTTCCTAATTCACCCCTCCACTTT.

The chain links TRBV27 to TRBJ1-1; no clear D. Germline V lookup: CDR1 MNHEY, CDR2 SMNVEV (reference sequence). CDR3 length: 14 residues. V lost 0 bases and J lost 1, with 6 bases in between. CDR3 sequence (DNA): TGTGCCAGCAGTTTATCGACACCGAACACTGAAGCTTTCTTT. Amino acids: CASSLSTPNTEAFF.

The gene calls are TRBV19 and TRBJ1-1, with 7 bases matching TRBD1. The CDR3 contains 13 residues. Germline V CDR1 and CDR2: LNHDA, SQIVND (reference sequence). With V trimmed by 7 bases and J by 3 bases, 5 bases remained unmatched. The CDR3 region is CASNPQGDTEAFF. The CDR3 DNA sequence: TGTGCCAGTAACCCTCAGGGGGACACTGAAGCTTTCTTT.

The sample holds one count of this clone. The rearrangement links TRBV7-9 to TRBJ1-2; possible D gene TRBD1, 6 bases. Germline-derived CDR1 and CDR2 are SEHNR and FQNEAQ (reference sequence). The ends were cut back, 5 bases at V and 3 bases at J, with 10 bases in the middle. This CDR3 is 13 amino acids long. CDR3 coding DNA: TGTGCCAGCAGCCCTCGGACAGACTATGGCTACACCTTC. Residues: CASSPRTDYGYTF.